Below, 22 T cell receptor beta chains from the same sample are listed, as sequenced in a study of human T cells and chemical hapten exposure. Stated time point: patch test 1, 2 weeks after DPC sensitization. Treatment noted: therapeutic diphenylcyclopropenone sensitization with weekly scalp DPC. TCRdb reanalysed the RACE reads using MiXCR and keeps one entry per CDR3 protein. The sample has more than 95,000 distinct CDR3 sequences, 12% seen once; the top ten hold 1.4%. The starting material was whole blood, obtained in connection with sensitization to the hapten diphenylcyclopropenone (DPC). The receptors were gathered from a woman aged 45-65 years with alopecia areata. Some clones in this sample may be carry-over from other donors' samples.

This clonotype was seen ten or more times. The J gene is TRBJ2-1, the V gene TRBV4-3; D gene uncertain. The CDR3 length is 16 residues. With 4 bases removed from V and 2 bases from J, the gap between germline ends came to 15 bases. Looked up from germline, CDR1 is LGHNA and CDR2 is YSLEER. This chain's CDR3 is CASSLESNGPYNEQFF. The CDR3 nucleotides read TGCGCCAGCAGCCTCGAATCGAACGGGCCCTACAATGAGCAGTTCTTC.

The J gene is TRBJ2-7, the V gene TRBV6-6, with a possible D match to TRBD2 (5 bases). The ends were cut back, 6 bases at V and 7 bases at J, with 16 bases in the middle. Germline-derived CDR1 and CDR2 are MNHNY and SVGAGI (reference sequence). The CDR3 runs to 13 residues. The CDR3 sequence: CASRGGQVGEQYF. In DNA form, the CDR3 reads TGTGCCAGCAGGGGCGGGCAGGTAGGGGAGCAGTACTTC.

This rearrangement joins TRBV30 to TRBJ2-5, with 7 bases aligning to TRBD2. Germline V gene lookup returns CDR1 GTSNPN and CDR2 SVGIG (reference sequence). This CDR3 has 14 amino acids. Germline trimming cut 0 bases from V and 2 bases from J; bases unmatched to any gene: 3. CDR3 loop: CAWSVLGGQETQYF. The DNA for the CDR3 is TGTGCCTGGAGTGTATTGGGAGGGCAAGAGACCCAGTACTTC.

This clonotype showed up many times. CDR3 in DNA: TGTGCCAGCACTCCGAAACAGGGAGGCTACAATGAGCAGTTCTTC. Its protein is CASTPKQGGYNEQFF. The rearrangement links TRBV12-3 or TRBV12-4 to TRBJ2-1, with D perhaps assigned TRBD1 or TRBD2 (6 bases each). The CDR3 is made up of 15 amino acids. Trimming removed 7 bases from V and 3 bases from J, with 16 bases in between.

V gene TRBV11-1 combines with J gene TRBJ1-5; possibly TRBD1 for D (5 bases). Trimming stripped 4 bases from V and 7 bases from J, with 11 bases between. CDR3 length: 13 residues. Germline V gene lookup returns CDR1 SGHAT and CDR2 FQDESV (reference sequence). The DNA of the CDR3 is TGTGCCAGCAGCTCCCAGGGAGGCCAGCCCCAGCATTTT. Translating gives CASSSQGGQPQHF.

This clonotype has ten or more counts. The chain links TRBV18 to TRBJ2-6; D is ambiguous. This CDR3 spans 18 amino acids. The germline gives CDR1 KGHSH, CDR2 LQKENI. Trimming cost V 6 bases and J 0 bases, with 18 bases left between them. DNA for the CDR3: TGTGCCAGCTCTTCGACAAGGGCCAGTATCTCTGGGGCCAACGTCCTGACTTTC. This gives the protein CASSSTRASISGANVLTF.

In its sample, this clonotype was seen a few times. The chain links TRBV12-3 or TRBV12-4 to TRBJ2-7; D is ambiguous. The V and J ends lost 3 bases and 3 bases respectively, with 15 bases between them. CDR3 length equals 15 residues. This CDR3 reads CASSLGSASDYEQYF. In DNA, the CDR3 is TGTGCCAGCAGTTTGGGAAGCGCATCGGACTACGAGCAGTACTTC.

In its sample, this clonotype was seen a few times. The V call is TRBV5-1, the J call TRBJ2-2, with unresolved D. Trimming removed 4 bases from V and 0 bases from J, with 7 bases in between. This CDR3 is 14 amino acids long. The germline CDR1 and CDR2 sequences are SGHRS and YFSETQ. The chain's CDR3 is CASSMDPNTGELFF. In nucleotides, the CDR3 is TGCGCCAGCAGCATGGACCCGAACACCGGGGAGCTGTTTTTT.

On this clonotype: Lacking the conserved final phenylalanine or tryptophan, this CDR3 likely reflects a read error. This chain joins TRBV4-1 and TRBJ2-3, with D possibly matching TRBD2 (7 bases). V was clipped by 4 bases and J by 5 bases, with 25 bases between them. Germline values: CDR1 MGHRA, CDR2 YSYEKL. The CDR3 is 18 residues long. For the CDR3, the DNA is TGCGCCAGCAGCCCCCTTTTTCAGTGGGGGGGCCTCGAAGATACGCAGTATTTA. It specifies CASSPLFQWGGLEDTQYL.

The V call is TRBV5-1, the J call TRBJ2-2, with a weak D call TRBD1 (6 bases). Germline lookup yields CDR1 SGHRS and CDR2 YFSETQ. The CDR3 runs to 16 residues. V was trimmed by 0 bases and J by 2 bases, leaving 11 bases between them. CDR3 loop: CASSLGGQSNTGELFF. CDR3 DNA: TGCGCCAGCAGCTTGGGTGGACAGAGCAACACCGGGGAGCTGTTTTTT.

For the CDR3, the DNA is TGTGCCAGCAGTGGGGAGGGTAGCGCAAGCTCACCCCTCCACTTT. Residues: CASSGEGSASSPLHF. The genes are TRBV6-1 and TRBJ1-6; D ambiguous. Trimming pared 4 bases from V and 10 bases from J, leaving 17 bases between. Germline CDR1 is MNHNS and CDR2 is SASEGT. The CDR3 runs 15 residues.

The chain carries TRBV6-5 and TRBJ1-6; TRBD1 aligns across 7 bases. The V and J ends lost 4 bases and 0 bases, in that order; junction bases with no gene match: 3. The CDR3 covers 16 residues. Germline lookup yields CDR1 MNHEY and CDR2 SVGAGI. This chain's CDR3 is CASSSDRSSYNSPLHF. CDR3 coding DNA: TGTGCCAGCAGTTCGGACAGGAGCTCCTATAATTCACCCCTCCACTTT.

In this sample, this clonotype turned up many times. The chain employs TRBV20-1 and TRBJ2-7, with a tentative D call TRBD1 (5 bases). The V end lost 2 bases, the J end lost 0 bases, and 8 bases lay between the germline ends. Germline V CDR1 and CDR2: DFQATT, SNEGSKA (reference sequence). This CDR3 is built from 13 residues. The CDR3, as DNA: TGCAGTGCTAGACCGGACACCTCCTACGAGCAGTACTTC. It codes for CSARPDTSYEQYF.

This clonotype was counted a few times. The V gene is TRBV7-2, the J gene TRBJ1-1, with 11 bases that match TRBD1. Germline values: CDR1 SGHTA, CDR2 FQGNSA. CDR3 length equals 15 residues. V shed 5 bases, J shed 10 bases, and the junction held 12 bases outside the gene matches. DNA of the CDR3: TGTGCCAGCAGCGGAAGGACAGGGGGCAGTAGTACAGCTTTCTTT. It yields the protein CASSGRTGGSSTAFF.

In this sample, this clonotype turned up a few times. The chain recombines TRBV11-3 with TRBJ2-2; D may be TRBD1 (5 bases). Germline V CDR1 and CDR2: SGHNT, YENEEA. The CDR3 sequence is 14 residues long. V was shortened by 2 bases and J by 6 bases, with 10 bases between the two germline ends. The DNA of the CDR3 is TGTGCCAGCAGCTTATCAGGGTACGCCGGGGAGCTGTTTTTT. Translating it yields CASSLSGYAGELFF.

This rearrangement joins TRBV5-5 to TRBJ1-1; D is ambiguous. Deletions cut 2 bases from V and 4 bases from J, with 15 bases between. This CDR3 spans 15 amino acids. Germline values: CDR1 SGHKS, CDR2 YYEKEE (reference sequence). The CDR3, as DNA: TGTGCCAGCAGCTTTGAAGGACGGTTGATCACTGAAGCTTTCTTT. The encoded protein is CASSFEGRLITEAFF.

This clonotype was counted between two and nine times. One end of the junction is discordant with germline, which a read error may explain. The rearrangement uses TRBV7-7 and TRBJ2-1; D unclear. Germline V gene lookup returns CDR1 SSHAT and CDR2 FNYEAQ (reference sequence). There are 15 residues in the CDR3. CDR3 in DNA: TGTGCTAGCAGCTTCGACCAAGCTCCCAACAATGAGCAGTTCTTC. This sequence encodes CASSFDQAPNNEQFF.

The chain is built from TRBV29-1 and TRBJ2-1; weak D call: TRBD1 (6 bases). Germline V gene lookup returns CDR1 SQVTM and CDR2 ANQGSEA. CDR3 length equals 13 residues. V lost 7 bases and J lost 3, with 13 bases in between. The chain's CDR3 is CSDRTVRYNEQFF. The CDR3 DNA follows: TGCAGCGACCGGACAGTCCGCTACAATGAGCAGTTCTTC.

The V gene is TRBV6-2 or TRBV6-3, the J gene TRBJ2-7, with 9 bases fitting TRBD2. Per germline, CDR1 MNHEY and CDR2 SVGEGT. V was pared by 2 bases and J by 6 bases, with 5 bases of the junction left unmatched. The CDR3 is 14 amino acids. The CDR3 sequence is CASSYGGGASEQYF. In DNA, the CDR3 is TGTGCCAGCAGTTACGGCGGGGGGGCGTCCGAGCAGTACTTC.

This clonotype occurred many times. The gene calls are TRBV24-1 and TRBJ2-3; D is unclear. The CDR3 covers 17 residues. The V and J ends lost 4 bases and 4 bases respectively, with 20 bases between them. CDR1 and CDR2 (germline): KGHDR, SFDVKD. The CDR3, as DNA: TGTGCCACCAGTGACCAATCGACCGAAAATCCCCCAGATACGCAGTATTTT. Amino acid sequence: CATSDQSTENPPDTQYF.

This clonotype was seen repeatedly, ten times or more. Here the CDR3 reads CASSPQGAGNTEAFF. In DNA, the CDR3 is TGTGCCAGCTCACCACAGGGGGCTGGGAACACTGAAGCTTTCTTT. The J gene is TRBJ1-1, the V gene TRBV18; 7 bases are a match to TRBD1. The length of the CDR3 is 15 residues. V lost 1 base, J lost 1 base, and 3 bases stayed unmatched. Germline V gives CDR1 KGHSH, CDR2 LQKENI.

This clonotype appeared a few times. The chain carries TRBV10-2 and TRBJ1-1; D gene ambiguous. The CDR3 sequence is 13 residues long. Trimming took off 7 bases at V and 1 base at J, with 10 bases between the two ends. Germline assignment: CDR1 WSHSY and CDR2 SAAADI. CDR3 region: CASIATGNTEAFF. In nucleotides, the CDR3 is TGCGCCAGCATAGCCACGGGGAACACTGAAGCTTTCTTT.